There are many counts of the clone carrying this T cell receptor beta chain. Germline DNA was also extracted, with blood RNA taken from unsorted whole blood. It was before surgery that about 3.8 milliliters of peripheral blood were collected. TCR beta cDNA was reverse-transcribed from roughly 520 ng of total RNA. The reaction used a constant-region primer and ProtoScript II reverse transcriptase. Libraries covering TCR beta were generated through three nested multiplex PCR rounds (using a slightly modified ARM-PCR). Investigators reported that the first two PCR rounds, at 10 cycles each, used TRBV1-TRBV30 forward primers with a C-beta reverse primer. TCRdb ran MiXCR on the multiplex PCR reads and lists one entry per CDR3 protein. The data contain 320,000 or so distinct CDR3 sequences, 65% of them singletons. The sample belongs to a study of tumor-infiltrating lymphocytes in primary liver carcinoma. Background on the study: Patients had primary liver carcinoma treated by surgical resection.

This CDR3 spans 14 amino acids. V lost 2 bases, J lost 5 bases, and 4 bases stayed unmatched. The V gene's germline CDR1 is SGHAT and CDR2 FQDESV (reference sequence). This TCR derives from a man aged 40-49 years with primary liver carcinoma and hepatitis B virus infection. This sequence joins TRBV11-1 and TRBJ2-3; 7 positions agree with TRBD2. Specimen: peripheral blood. DNA of the CDR3: TGTGCCAGCAGCTTAACGGGAGGAGAAGATACGCAGTATTTT. It codes for CASSLTGGEDTQYF.